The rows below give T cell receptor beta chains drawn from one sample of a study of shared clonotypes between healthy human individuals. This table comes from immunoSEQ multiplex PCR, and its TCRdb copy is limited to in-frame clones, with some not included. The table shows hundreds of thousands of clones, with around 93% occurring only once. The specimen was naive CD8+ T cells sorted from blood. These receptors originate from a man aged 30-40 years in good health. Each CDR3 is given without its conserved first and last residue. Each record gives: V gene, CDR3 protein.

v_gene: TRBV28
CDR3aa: ASSPGTSGYTDTQY

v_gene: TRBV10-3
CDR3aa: AISDPGGSSGPTYNEQF

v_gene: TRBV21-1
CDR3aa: ASSKAGSGFLEKLF

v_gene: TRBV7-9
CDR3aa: ASSPLRGETQY

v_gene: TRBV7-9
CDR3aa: ASSLPSGTNTGELF

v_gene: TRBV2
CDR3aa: ASINEQY

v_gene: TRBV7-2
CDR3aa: ASSGGTASAKNIQY

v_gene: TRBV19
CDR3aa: ASSIGASFEQY

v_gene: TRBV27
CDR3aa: ASRTGTYEQY

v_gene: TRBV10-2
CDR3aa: ASTLLARDEQY

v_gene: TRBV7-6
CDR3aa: ASSLVTGRFSTDTQY

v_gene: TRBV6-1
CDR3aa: ASRTWTSGYNEQF

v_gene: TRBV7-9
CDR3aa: ASSPLGGGKYEQY

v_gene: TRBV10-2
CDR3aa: ASRLAGVDTQY

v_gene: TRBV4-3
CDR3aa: ASSQATLRQGNYEQY

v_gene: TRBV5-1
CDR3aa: ASSLWLGLADQETQY

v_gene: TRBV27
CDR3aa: ASSSTPGLYNEQF

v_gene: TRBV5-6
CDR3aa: ASSFGLAVPYEQY

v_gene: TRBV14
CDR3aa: ASSQDQGAYDEQF

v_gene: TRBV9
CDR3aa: ASSKRGAPGTEAF

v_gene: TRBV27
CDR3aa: ASSFIRGSTGELF

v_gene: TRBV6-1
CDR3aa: ASSEGPGGVWGYT

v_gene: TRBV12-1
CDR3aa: ASSFAQWALNTEAF

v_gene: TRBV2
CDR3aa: ASRGLAGSSYNEQF

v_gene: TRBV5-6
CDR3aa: ASSWRREYYIQY

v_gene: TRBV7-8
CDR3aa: ASSLGQGPTYEQY

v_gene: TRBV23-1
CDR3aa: ASSQGTEDSYEQY

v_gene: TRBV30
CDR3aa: AWSVLGAGGATDTQY

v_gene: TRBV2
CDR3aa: ASILAFSSYNEQF